These 8 T cell receptor beta chains were all obtained from the same sample, sequenced in a study of blood T cell repertoires in COVID-19. The protocol was immunoSEQ multiplex PCR, while the TCRdb copy is restricted to in-frame clones and leaves out a portion. The sample holds 25,000 to 30,000 clones, approximately 83% seen once. Specimen: peripheral blood. Receptors originate from a man aged 65 to 79 with acute or convalescent COVID-19.

A few counts support this clone. V is TRBV7-8 and J is TRBJ2-2; no clear D gene. Trimming cost V 5 bases and J 5 bases, with 9 bases left between them. This CDR3 region has 13 residues. CDR1 and CDR2 (germline): SGHVS, FQNEAQ. This chain's CDR3 is CASSRFRTGELFF. The CDR3 bases are TGTGCCAGCAGCCGCTTTCGGACCGGGGAGCTGTTTTTT.

This chain connects TRBV5-4 to TRBJ1-2, with TRBD1 as a possible D gene (6 bases). The CDR3 is made up of 14 amino acids. The V end was cut by 0 bases, the J end by 6 bases, with 12 bases between. Germline CDR1 and CDR2: SGHNT and YYREEE (reference sequence). The chain's CDR3 is CASSLGLGGDGYTF. CDR3 in DNA: TGTGCCAGCAGCTTGGGGCTAGGGGGGGATGGCTACACCTTC. The full variable domain, with the rest looked up from reference TRBV5-4 and TRBJ1-2, is ETGVTQSPTHLIKTRGQQVTLRCSSQSGHNTVSWYQQALGQGPQFIFQYYREEENGRGNFPPRFSGLQFPNYSSELNVNALELDDSALYLCASSLGLGGDGYTFGSGTRLTVV.

The chain uses TRBV14 and TRBJ2-2; perhaps TRBD1 as D (5 bases). The CDR3 consists of 18 residues. Trimming shortened V by 1 base and J by 7 bases, and 22 bases separated the two germline ends. Per germline, CDR1 SGHDN and CDR2 FVKESK. The CDR3 loop is CASSQGSTVGRFLGELFF. The CDR3 DNA follows: TGTGCCAGCAGCCAAGGATCGACAGTTGGACGTTTCCTCGGGGAGCTGTTTTTT.

The genes are TRBV5-1 and TRBJ2-5, with 7 bases lining up with TRBD1. The V segment lost 4 bases and the J segment 4 bases; nucleotides outside the gene matches: 10. Germline V lookup: CDR1 SGHRS, CDR2 YFSETQ. CDR3 length equals 15 residues. This CDR3 is CASSPFEGGVETQYF. CDR3 coding DNA: TGCGCCAGCAGCCCTTTCGAAGGGGGCGTAGAGACCCAGTACTTC.

This chain connects TRBV12-3 or TRBV12-4 to TRBJ2-3; the D gene is possibly TRBD2 (5 bases). Between the trimmed V and J ends, which lost 3 bases and 6 bases, there was a span of 10 bases. The CDR3 is made up of 13 amino acids. CDR3 region: CASSLASRDTQYF. Here the CDR3 DNA reads TGTGCCAGCAGTTTGGCTAGCAGGGATACGCAGTATTTT.

The rearrangement joins TRBV7-8 to TRBJ1-1; 8 bases match TRBD1. The CDR3 has 18 amino acids. V shed 0 bases and J 0 bases; nucleotides not matched to a gene: 9. Germline CDR1 and CDR2: SGHVS and FQNEAQ. This CDR3 is CASSLARARGQVNTEAFF. The CDR3 DNA is TGTGCCAGCAGCTTAGCGAGGGCCAGGGGGCAGGTGAACACTGAAGCTTTCTTT.

This sequence joins TRBV21-1 and TRBJ2-1; the DNA was not compared with TRBD1, the D call given in the table. TRBV21-1 represents a pseudogene. The CDR3 spans 16 residues. In DNA form, the CDR3 reads TGTGCCAGTCAAGACGGACAGGGCAGCTCCTACAATGAGCAGTTCTTC. Amino acids: CASQDGQGSSYNEQFF.

The gene calls are TRBV19 and TRBJ2-2; TRBD1 agrees at 8 bases. The CDR3 is 15 amino acids. Germline CDR1 is LNHDA and CDR2 is SQIVND (reference sequence). The V gene end was trimmed by 7 bases and the J gene end by 7 bases; junction bases not matched to a gene: 11. CDR3 nucleotides: TGTGCCAGTAATCCGGCTCAGGGGGCGGGCGGGGAGCTGTTTTTT. Its protein is CASNPAQGAGGELFF.